The clone carrying this T cell receptor (beta chain) occurred many times. What it recognizes is unknown. These data originate in a study of blood T cells in healthy people across ages. Trimming removed 6 bases from V and 3 bases from J, with 24 bases in between. CDR3 length equals 17 residues. Germline V CDR1 and CDR2: SNHLY, FYNNEI. There were healthy Caucasian individuals from Russia, aged roughly 6 to 95, serving as donors. A second PCR, run for about 7 to 11 cycles, used a sample-barcoded 5' primer plus a J-beta primer mix. TCRdb ran MiXCR on the 5' RACE reads and lists one entry per CDR3 protein. The data contain roughly 800,000 distinct CDR3 sequences, 35% to 40% of them singletons. Study results and limitations: Long-lived donors exceeded aged donors in naive CD4+ cells and diversity.

This TCR came from a man between 18 and 29 years old in good health. Sequences were obtained from blood. The chain couples TRBV2 to TRBJ2-7, with D maybe TRBD2 (5 bases). CDR3 protein: CASSARLYINVFYEQYF. DNA of the CDR3: TGTGCCAGCAGCGCCCGACTATACATAAATGTGTTCTACGAGCAGTACTTC.